A selection of T cell receptor beta chains follows, all from one sample in a study of Graves' ophthalmopathy and Graves' hyperthyroidism. TCRdb re-called the multiplex PCR reads through MiXCR, storing one row per CDR3 protein. The repertoire consists of 350,000 to 450,000 distinct CDR3 sequences, with around 16% occurring once and the leading ten covering around 1.6%. Sample: peripheral blood. These TCRs come from a woman under 30 with Graves' ophthalmopathy. Both conserved end residues are part of each CDR3. D genes are given only for firm matches. Clone size is stated in some rows and not others, as once, few, many or a class when expanded.

d_call: .; v_call: TRBV7-3; clone_size: many; j_call: TRBJ1-1; cdr3_nt: TGTGCCAGCAGCTTAACGAGGGCGGGTTTTAACACTGAAGCTTTCTTT; cdr3_aa: CASSLTRAGFNTEAFF
d_call: .; v_call: TRBV10-3; clone_size: many; j_call: TRBJ1-1; cdr3_nt: TGTGCCATCAGTGAGACAGTATTGAACACTGAAGCTTTCTTT; cdr3_aa: CAISETVLNTEAFF
d_call: TRBD1; v_call: TRBV7-2; clone_size: many; j_call: TRBJ2-6; cdr3_nt: TGTGCCAGCAGCTTAGCTCCGACAGGGGTCGGGGCCAACGTCCTGACTTTC; cdr3_aa: CASSLAPTGVGANVLTF
d_call: .; v_call: TRBV5-4; clone_size: .; j_call: TRBJ2-7; cdr3_nt: TGTGCCAGCAGCTTGGATCAGGGGACCGTCGAGCAGTACTTC; cdr3_aa: CASSLDQGTVEQYF
d_call: TRBD2; v_call: TRBV6-5; clone_size: many; j_call: TRBJ2-3; cdr3_nt: TGTGCCAGCAGTTACCCAACTAGCGGGAGGGGGAGTACGCAGTATTTT; cdr3_aa: CASSYPTSGRGSTQYF
d_call: TRBD2; v_call: TRBV14; clone_size: .; j_call: TRBJ2-5; cdr3_nt: TGTGCCAGCAGCCGCAGACTAGCGGGGGGCGAAGAGACCCAGTACTTC; cdr3_aa: CASSRRLAGGEETQYF
d_call: .; v_call: TRBV4-3; clone_size: .; j_call: TRBJ2-7; cdr3_nt: TGCGCCAGCAGCCAAGATCGGGCGGGCGAGCAGTACTTC; cdr3_aa: CASSQDRAGEQYF
d_call: .; v_call: TRBV11-1; clone_size: many; j_call: TRBJ2-6; cdr3_nt: TGTGCCAGCAGCCCCCGGGACTCTGGGGCCAACGTCCTGACTTTC; cdr3_aa: CASSPRDSGANVLTF
d_call: TRBD2; v_call: TRBV9; clone_size: many; j_call: TRBJ2-5; cdr3_nt: TGTGCCAGCAGCGTAGGCCCTTTTTTAGCGGGAGGCCAAGAGACCCAGTACTTC; cdr3_aa: CASSVGPFLAGGQETQYF
d_call: TRBD1; v_call: TRBV6-2/TRBV6-3; clone_size: many; j_call: TRBJ1-2; cdr3_nt: TGTGCCAGCAGGGAAGCAGGGGGCGCCGACTATGGCTACACCTTC; cdr3_aa: CASREAGGADYGYTF
d_call: TRBD1; v_call: TRBV28; clone_size: many; j_call: TRBJ1-6; cdr3_nt: TGTGCCAGCAGCCCATGGGGACAGAGAATTTCGCCCCTCCACTTT; cdr3_aa: CASSPWGQRISPLHF
d_call: TRBD2; v_call: TRBV7-3; clone_size: many; j_call: TRBJ2-7; cdr3_nt: TGTGCCAGCAGCCCGGGGGGGCCCTACGGGTACGAGCAGTACTTC; cdr3_aa: CASSPGGPYGYEQYF
d_call: .; v_call: TRBV6-2/TRBV6-3; clone_size: many; j_call: TRBJ2-5; cdr3_nt: TGTGCCAGTCGTTTCAGGGGTACCCAAGAGACCCAGTACTTC; cdr3_aa: CASRFRGTQETQYF
d_call: TRBD1; v_call: TRBV7-9; clone_size: .; j_call: TRBJ2-5; cdr3_nt: TGTGCCAGCCAGACAGGGGGCAACGTGGAGGAGACCCAGTACTTC; cdr3_aa: CASQTGGNVEETQYF
d_call: TRBD1; v_call: TRBV28; clone_size: many; j_call: TRBJ1-5; cdr3_nt: TGTGCCACCGGGACAGCTCAGAAGCCCCAGCATTTT; cdr3_aa: CATGTAQKPQHF
d_call: TRBD1; v_call: TRBV20-1; clone_size: many; j_call: TRBJ1-2; cdr3_nt: TGCAGTGCTTATATGGGGACAGGGGCGAACTATGGCTACACCTTC; cdr3_aa: CSAYMGTGANYGYTF
d_call: .; v_call: TRBV12-5; clone_size: .; j_call: TRBJ2-3; cdr3_nt: TGTGCTAGTGCTCTTCGGGGATTTGGCACAGATACGCAGTATTTT; cdr3_aa: CASALRGFGTDTQYF
d_call: .; v_call: TRBV6-5; clone_size: many; j_call: TRBJ2-7; cdr3_nt: TGTGCCAGCAGTTACTTAGAGAGAAGCTCCTACGAGCAGTACTTC; cdr3_aa: CASSYLERSSYEQYF
d_call: .; v_call: TRBV5-1; clone_size: .; j_call: TRBJ1-1; cdr3_nt: TGCGCCAGCAGCGGCAATGTAGCCATGAACACTGAAGCTTTCTTT; cdr3_aa: CASSGNVAMNTEAFF
d_call: TRBD1; v_call: TRBV9; clone_size: many; j_call: TRBJ1-5; cdr3_nt: TGTGCCAGCAGCGGGGGGACAGGGACGGTTCAGCCCCAGCATTTT; cdr3_aa: CASSGGTGTVQPQHF
d_call: TRBD2; v_call: TRBV7-2; clone_size: many; j_call: TRBJ2-7; cdr3_nt: TGTGCCAGCAGCTTAGCGCTTGGCGGGGGGGAGAACGAGCAGTACTTC; cdr3_aa: CASSLALGGGENEQYF
d_call: TRBD1; v_call: TRBV12-3/TRBV12-4; clone_size: .; j_call: TRBJ2-7; cdr3_nt: TGTGCCAGCAGGGGGGCAACGGGACAGGGGGCTTACGAGCAGTACTTC; cdr3_aa: CASRGATGQGAYEQYF
d_call: .; v_call: TRBV14; clone_size: many; j_call: TRBJ1-1; cdr3_nt: TGTGCCAGCAGCCATGATGAAGGCACTGAAGCTTTCTTT; cdr3_aa: CASSHDEGTEAFF
d_call: .; v_call: TRBV12-3/TRBV12-4; clone_size: many; j_call: TRBJ1-5; cdr3_nt: TGTGCCAGCAGTTCCTCGGGGAATCAGCCCCAGCATTTT; cdr3_aa: CASSSSGNQPQHF
d_call: TRBD1; v_call: TRBV6-2/TRBV6-3; clone_size: many; j_call: TRBJ1-5; cdr3_nt: TGTGCCAGCAGCCCCCTTACCGGGACAGGGATTCAGCCCCAGCATTTT; cdr3_aa: CASSPLTGTGIQPQHF
d_call: .; v_call: TRBV6-1; clone_size: few; j_call: TRBJ1-2; cdr3_nt: TGTGCCAGCACCCCAGGGGCCCACGGCTACACCTTC; cdr3_aa: CASTPGAHGYTF
d_call: TRBD1; v_call: TRBV28; clone_size: many; j_call: TRBJ1-5; cdr3_nt: TGTGCCAGCAGTGAGACAGGGAAGGCCCAGCATTTT; cdr3_aa: CASSETGKAQHF
d_call: .; v_call: TRBV12-3/TRBV12-4; clone_size: many; j_call: TRBJ1-5; cdr3_nt: TGTGCCAGCAGTCGTGCCGGGACAAGGGAGCCCCAGCATTTT; cdr3_aa: CASSRAGTREPQHF
d_call: .; v_call: TRBV6-2/TRBV6-3; clone_size: many; j_call: TRBJ2-7; cdr3_nt: TGTGCCAGCAGTTACGGCGGGGCTGCCTACGAGCAGTACTTC; cdr3_aa: CASSYGGAAYEQYF
d_call: TRBD2; v_call: TRBV5-1; clone_size: .; j_call: TRBJ2-2; cdr3_nt: TGCGCCAGCAGGCTAGGACTAGGGATCACCGGGGAGCTGTTTTTT; cdr3_aa: CASRLGLGITGELFF
d_call: .; v_call: TRBV11-2; clone_size: .; j_call: TRBJ1-2; cdr3_nt: TGTGCCAGCAGCTCGCGAGAAATAGGCTACACCTTC; cdr3_aa: CASSSREIGYTF
d_call: .; v_call: TRBV30; clone_size: many; j_call: TRBJ2-7; cdr3_nt: TGTGCCTGGACCCCAGGGGGGGCCAACTACGAGCAGTACTTC; cdr3_aa: CAWTPGGANYEQYF
d_call: .; v_call: TRBV6-1; clone_size: .; j_call: TRBJ2-7; cdr3_nt: TGTGCCCTCGGCAGGGATTGCTGCGAGCAGTACTTC; cdr3_aa: CALGRDCCEQYF
d_call: TRBD1; v_call: TRBV20-1; clone_size: many; j_call: TRBJ2-2; cdr3_nt: TGCAGTGCAGACAGTGACAGGGCGAACACCGGGGAGCTGTTTTTT; cdr3_aa: CSADSDRANTGELFF
d_call: TRBD1; v_call: TRBV30; clone_size: many; j_call: TRBJ1-5; cdr3_nt: TGTGCCTGGACAGGGGGGAACAATCAGCCCCAGCATTTT; cdr3_aa: CAWTGGNNQPQHF
d_call: .; v_call: TRBV7-2; clone_size: many; j_call: TRBJ1-2; cdr3_nt: TGTGCCAGCAGCTCCCACGCACGCCCCTATGGCTACACCTTC; cdr3_aa: CASSSHARPYGYTF
d_call: TRBD2; v_call: TRBV2; clone_size: many; j_call: TRBJ2-5; cdr3_nt: TGTGCCAGCAACCAGCGGGGGGGCAAAGAGACCCAGTACTTC; cdr3_aa: CASNQRGGKETQYF
d_call: TRBD1; v_call: TRBV7-9; clone_size: few; j_call: TRBJ2-5; cdr3_nt: TGTGCCAGCAGCACCCCCCAAGCGGCAGGGGGAGAGACCCAGTACTTC; cdr3_aa: CASSTPQAAGGETQYF
d_call: .; v_call: TRBV7-2; clone_size: .; j_call: TRBJ1-2; cdr3_nt: TGTGCCAGCAGTTTAGGGGTGGCGGCCTATGGCTACACCTTC; cdr3_aa: CASSLGVAAYGYTF
d_call: .; v_call: TRBV11-2; clone_size: many; j_call: TRBJ1-1; cdr3_nt: TGTGCCAGCAGCCCCGGTATAGGGGATACTGAAGCTTTCTTT; cdr3_aa: CASSPGIGDTEAFF
d_call: .; v_call: TRBV10-3; clone_size: many; j_call: TRBJ1-1; cdr3_nt: TGTGCCATCAGTGCTCAGGGGAACACTGAAGCTTTCTTT; cdr3_aa: CAISAQGNTEAFF
d_call: .; v_call: TRBV30; clone_size: few; j_call: TRBJ1-5; cdr3_nt: TGTGCCTGGAGTGGGGGGGGCAGAAGCAATCAGCCCCAGCATTTT; cdr3_aa: CAWSGGGRSNQPQHF
d_call: TRBD1; v_call: TRBV29-1; clone_size: many; j_call: TRBJ1-1; cdr3_nt: TGCAGCGTTTCTCGTGGGACAGACAACACTGAAGCTTTCTTT; cdr3_aa: CSVSRGTDNTEAFF
d_call: TRBD1; v_call: TRBV18; clone_size: .; j_call: TRBJ2-3; cdr3_nt: TGTGCCAGCTCACCACAGCGCAGGGGGCTGACAGATACGCAGTATTTT; cdr3_aa: CASSPQRRGLTDTQYF
d_call: TRBD1; v_call: TRBV15; clone_size: .; j_call: TRBJ1-5; cdr3_nt: TGTGCCACCAGCAGGGCAGGGGGCGAAGCCCAGCATTTT; cdr3_aa: CATSRAGGEAQHF
d_call: .; v_call: TRBV20-1; clone_size: .; j_call: TRBJ2-4; cdr3_nt: TGCAGTCCGGAGGGGGAGGGCAAAAACATTCAGTACTTC; cdr3_aa: CSPEGEGKNIQYF